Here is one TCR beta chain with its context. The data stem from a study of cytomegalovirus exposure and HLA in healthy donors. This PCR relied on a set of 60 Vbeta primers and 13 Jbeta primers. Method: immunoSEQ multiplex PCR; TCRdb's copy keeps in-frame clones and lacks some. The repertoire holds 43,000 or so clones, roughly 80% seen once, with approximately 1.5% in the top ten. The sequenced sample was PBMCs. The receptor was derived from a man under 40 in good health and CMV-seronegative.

The CDR3 DNA sequence: TGTGCCAGCAAGCGGGACAGGGGACAAGAGACCCAGTACTTC. This codes for CASKRDRGQETQYF. The chain combines TRBV6-1 with TRBJ2-5, with 10 bases aligning to TRBD1. Germline-derived CDR1 and CDR2 are MNHNS and SASEGT. The CDR3 sequence is 14 residues long. V trimming: 7 bases; J trimming: 2 bases; junction bases outside the gene matches: 4.